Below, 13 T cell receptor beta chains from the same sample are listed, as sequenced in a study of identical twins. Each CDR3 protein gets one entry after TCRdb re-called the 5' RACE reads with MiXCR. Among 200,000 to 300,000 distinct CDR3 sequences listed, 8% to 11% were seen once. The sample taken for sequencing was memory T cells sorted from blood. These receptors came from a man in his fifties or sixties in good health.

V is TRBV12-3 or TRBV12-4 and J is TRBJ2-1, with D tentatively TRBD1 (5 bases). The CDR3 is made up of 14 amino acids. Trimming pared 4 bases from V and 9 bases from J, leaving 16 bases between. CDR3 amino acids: CASSSGFAPREQFF. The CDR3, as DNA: TGTGCCAGCAGTTCAGGGTTTGCGCCTCGTGAGCAGTTCTTC.

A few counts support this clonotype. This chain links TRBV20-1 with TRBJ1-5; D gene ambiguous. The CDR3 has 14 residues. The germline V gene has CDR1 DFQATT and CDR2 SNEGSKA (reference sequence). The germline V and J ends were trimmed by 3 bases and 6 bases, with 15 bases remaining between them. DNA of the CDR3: TGCAGTGCTAGCGTCGGGTCTGGAAGTCAGCCCCAGCATTTT. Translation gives CSASVGSGSQPQHF.

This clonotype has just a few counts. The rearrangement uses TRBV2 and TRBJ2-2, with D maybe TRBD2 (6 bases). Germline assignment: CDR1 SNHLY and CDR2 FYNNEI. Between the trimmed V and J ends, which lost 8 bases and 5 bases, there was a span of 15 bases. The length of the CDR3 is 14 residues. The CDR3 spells CASRGRRETGELFF. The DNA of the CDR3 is TGTGCCAGCCGAGGACGGCGGGAAACCGGGGAGCTGTTTTTT.

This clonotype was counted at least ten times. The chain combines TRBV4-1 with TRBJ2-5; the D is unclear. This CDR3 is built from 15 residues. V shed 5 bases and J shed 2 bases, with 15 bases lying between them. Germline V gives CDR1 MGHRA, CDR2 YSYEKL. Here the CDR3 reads CASSASSVPQETQYF. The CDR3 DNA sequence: TGCGCCAGCAGCGCAAGTTCAGTACCGCAAGAGACCCAGTACTTC.

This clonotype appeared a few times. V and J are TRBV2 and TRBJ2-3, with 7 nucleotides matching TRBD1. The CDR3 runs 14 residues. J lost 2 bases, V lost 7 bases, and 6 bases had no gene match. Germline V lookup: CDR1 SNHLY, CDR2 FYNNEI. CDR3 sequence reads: CASNRDSNTDTQYF. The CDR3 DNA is TGTGCCAGCAATCGGGACAGCAACACAGATACGCAGTATTTT. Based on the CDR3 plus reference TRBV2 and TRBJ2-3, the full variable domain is EPEVTQTPSHQVTQMGQEVILRCVPISNHLYFYWYRQILGQKVEFLVSFYNNEISEKSEIFDDQFSVERPDGSNFTLKIRSTKLEDSAMYFCASNRDSNTDTQYFGPGTRLTVL.

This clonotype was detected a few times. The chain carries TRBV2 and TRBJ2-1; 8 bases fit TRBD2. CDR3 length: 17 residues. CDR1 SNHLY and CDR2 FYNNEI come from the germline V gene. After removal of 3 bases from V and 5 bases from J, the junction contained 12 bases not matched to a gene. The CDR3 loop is CASSDGQGTRNDNEQFF. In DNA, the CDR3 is TGTGCCAGCAGTGATGGCCAAGGGACTAGAAACGACAATGAGCAGTTCTTC.

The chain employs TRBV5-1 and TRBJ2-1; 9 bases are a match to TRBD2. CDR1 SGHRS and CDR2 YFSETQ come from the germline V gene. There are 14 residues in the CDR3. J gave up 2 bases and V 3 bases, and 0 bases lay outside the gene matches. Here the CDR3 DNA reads TGCGCCAGCAGCTCTAGCGGGACCTACAATGAGCAGTTCTTC. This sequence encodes CASSSSGTYNEQFF.

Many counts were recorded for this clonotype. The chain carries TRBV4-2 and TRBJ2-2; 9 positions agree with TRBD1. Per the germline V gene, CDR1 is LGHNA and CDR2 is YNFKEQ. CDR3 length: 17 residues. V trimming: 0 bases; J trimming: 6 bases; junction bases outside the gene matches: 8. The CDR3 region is CASSQDKIGQGSGELFF. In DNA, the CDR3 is TGTGCCAGCAGCCAAGATAAAATAGGACAGGGGTCCGGGGAGCTGTTTTTT.

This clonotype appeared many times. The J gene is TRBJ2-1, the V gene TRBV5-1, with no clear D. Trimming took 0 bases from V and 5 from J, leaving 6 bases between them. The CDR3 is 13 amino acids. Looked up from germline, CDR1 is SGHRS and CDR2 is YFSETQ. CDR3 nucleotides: TGCGCCAGCAGCTTGGGGTCGAACAATGAGCAGTTCTTC. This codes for CASSLGSNNEQFF.

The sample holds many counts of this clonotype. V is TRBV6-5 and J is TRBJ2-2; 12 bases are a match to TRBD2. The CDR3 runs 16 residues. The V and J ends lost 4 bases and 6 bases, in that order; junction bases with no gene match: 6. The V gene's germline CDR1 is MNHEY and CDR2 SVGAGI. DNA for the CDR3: TGTGCCAGCAGTTTTCGAGGGACTAGCGGGCCCGGGGAGCTGTTTTTT. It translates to CASSFRGTSGPGELFF.

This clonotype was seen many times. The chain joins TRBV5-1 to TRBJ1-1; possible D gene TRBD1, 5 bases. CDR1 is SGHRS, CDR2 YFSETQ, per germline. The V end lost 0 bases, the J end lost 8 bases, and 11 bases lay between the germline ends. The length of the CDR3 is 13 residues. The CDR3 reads CASSLDWGPEAFF. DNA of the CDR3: TGCGCCAGCAGCTTGGATTGGGGCCCCGAAGCTTTCTTT.

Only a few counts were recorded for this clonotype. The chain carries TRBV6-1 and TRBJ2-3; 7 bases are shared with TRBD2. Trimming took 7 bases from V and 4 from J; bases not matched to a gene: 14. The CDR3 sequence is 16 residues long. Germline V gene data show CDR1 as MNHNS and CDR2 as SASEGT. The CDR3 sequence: CASTSFLRENSDTQYF. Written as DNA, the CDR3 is TGTGCCAGCACCAGCTTTTTGCGGGAGAACTCAGATACGCAGTATTTT.

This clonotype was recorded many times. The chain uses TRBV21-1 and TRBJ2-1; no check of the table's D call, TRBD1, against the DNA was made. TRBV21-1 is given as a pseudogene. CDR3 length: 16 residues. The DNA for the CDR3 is TGTGCCAGCATGAAGTCGGGGGACAGGGGCAACAATGAGCAGTTCTTC. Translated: CASMKSGDRGNNEQFF.